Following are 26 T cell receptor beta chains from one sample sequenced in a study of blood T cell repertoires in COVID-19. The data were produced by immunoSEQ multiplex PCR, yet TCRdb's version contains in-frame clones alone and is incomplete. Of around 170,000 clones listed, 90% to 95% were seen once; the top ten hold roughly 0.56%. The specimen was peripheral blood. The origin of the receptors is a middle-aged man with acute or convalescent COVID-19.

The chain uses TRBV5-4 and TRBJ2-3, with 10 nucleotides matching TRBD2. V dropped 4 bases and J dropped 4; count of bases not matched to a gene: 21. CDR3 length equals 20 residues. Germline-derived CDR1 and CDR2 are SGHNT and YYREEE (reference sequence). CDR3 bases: TGTGCCAGCAGCAGGTGGAGGGCTAGCGGGAGACGTGGGTTCTCAGATACGCAGTATTTT. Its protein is CASSRWRASGRRGFSDTQYF.

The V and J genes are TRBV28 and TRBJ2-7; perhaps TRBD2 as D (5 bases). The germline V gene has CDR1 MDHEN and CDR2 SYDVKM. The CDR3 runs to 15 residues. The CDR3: CASSSGLPTGLLLNV. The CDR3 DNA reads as TGTGCCAGCAGTTCAGGACTGCCAACGGGCCTCCTCTTAAACGTC.

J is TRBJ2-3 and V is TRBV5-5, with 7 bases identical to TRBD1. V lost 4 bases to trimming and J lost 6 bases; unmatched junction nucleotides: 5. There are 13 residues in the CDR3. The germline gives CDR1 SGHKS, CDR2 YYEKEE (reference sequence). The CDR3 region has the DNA TGTGCCAGCAGCCTAGTACAGGGGGATACGCAGTATTTT. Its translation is CASSLVQGDTQYF.

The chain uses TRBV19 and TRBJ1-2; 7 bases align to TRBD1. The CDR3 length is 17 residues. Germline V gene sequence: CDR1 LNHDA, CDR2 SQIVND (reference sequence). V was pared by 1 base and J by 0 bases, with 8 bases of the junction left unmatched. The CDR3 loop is CASSIVGGGTSNYGYTF. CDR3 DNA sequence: TGTGCCAGTAGTATAGTCGGAGGGGGCACCTCTAACTATGGCTACACCTTC. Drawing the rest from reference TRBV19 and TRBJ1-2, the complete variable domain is DGGITQSPKYLFRKEGQNVTLSCEQNLNHDAMYWYRQDPGQGLRLIYYSQIVNDFQKGDIAEGYSVSREKKESFPLTVTSAQKNPTAFYLCASSIVGGGTSNYGYTFGSGTRLTVV.

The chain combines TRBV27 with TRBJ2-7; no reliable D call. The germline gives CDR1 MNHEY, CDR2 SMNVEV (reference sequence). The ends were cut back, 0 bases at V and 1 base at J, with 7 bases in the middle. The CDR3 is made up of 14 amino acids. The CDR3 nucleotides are TGTGCCAGCAGTTTATCGTTCTTATCCTACGAGCAGTACTTC. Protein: CASSLSFLSYEQYF.

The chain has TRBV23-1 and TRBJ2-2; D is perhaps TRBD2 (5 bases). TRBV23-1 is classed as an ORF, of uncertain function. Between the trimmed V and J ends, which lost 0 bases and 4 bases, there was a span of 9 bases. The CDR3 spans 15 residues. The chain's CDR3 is CASSQSRTLTGELFF. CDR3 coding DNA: TGCGCCAGCAGTCAATCGAGGACTCTCACCGGGGAGCTGTTTTTT.

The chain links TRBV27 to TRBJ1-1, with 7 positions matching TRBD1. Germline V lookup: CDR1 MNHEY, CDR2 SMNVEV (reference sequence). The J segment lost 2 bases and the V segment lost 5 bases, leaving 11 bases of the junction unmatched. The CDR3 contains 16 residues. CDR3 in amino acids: CASSLTTGKVNTEAFF. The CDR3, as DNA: TGTGCCAGCAGTCTCACGACAGGGAAGGTTAACACTGAAGCTTTCTTT.

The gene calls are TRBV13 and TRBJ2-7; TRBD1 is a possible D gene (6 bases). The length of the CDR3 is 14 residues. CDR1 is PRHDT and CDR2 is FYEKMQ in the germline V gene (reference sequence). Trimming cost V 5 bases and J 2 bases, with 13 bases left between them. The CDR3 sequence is CASSNRDIAYEQYF. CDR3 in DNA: TGTGCCAGCAGCAACCGGGACATCGCCTACGAGCAGTACTTC.

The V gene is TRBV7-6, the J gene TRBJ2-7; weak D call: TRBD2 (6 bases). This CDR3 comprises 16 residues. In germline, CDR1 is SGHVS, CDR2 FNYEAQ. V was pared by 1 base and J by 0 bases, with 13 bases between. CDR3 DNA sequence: TGTGCCAGCAGCTTAGGGAGGGCTAGAAGCTCCTACGAGCAGTACTTC. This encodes CASSLGRARSSYEQYF.

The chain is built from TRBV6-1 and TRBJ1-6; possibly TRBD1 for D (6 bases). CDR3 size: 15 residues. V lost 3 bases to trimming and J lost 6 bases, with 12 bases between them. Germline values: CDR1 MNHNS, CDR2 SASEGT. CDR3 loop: CASSEGRGFNSPLHF. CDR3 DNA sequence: TGTGCCAGCAGTGAGGGCAGGGGTTTTAATTCACCCCTCCACTTT.

The CDR3 protein is CASSQAGTSVTTDTQYF. Written as DNA, the CDR3 is TGTGCCAGCAGCCAGGCCGGGACTTCCGTCACCACAGATACGCAGTATTTT. The chain recombines TRBV3-1 (or the pseudogene TRBV3-2) with TRBJ2-3; D is perhaps TRBD2 (6 bases). This CDR3 has 17 amino acids. CDR1 LGHDT and CDR2 YNNKEL come from the germline V gene (reference sequence). Trimming shortened V by 3 bases and J by 2 bases, and 18 bases separated the two germline ends.

CDR3 loop: CATNSGANTGELFF. The CDR3 nucleotides read TGTGCCACCAATAGCGGGGCGAACACCGGGGAGCTGTTTTTT. The chain recombines TRBV10-3 with TRBJ2-2; TRBD2 matches 8 bases. The CDR3 runs 14 residues. Germline trimming cut 10 bases from V and 0 bases from J; bases unmatched to any gene: 4. Per germline, CDR1 ENHRY and CDR2 SYGVKD.

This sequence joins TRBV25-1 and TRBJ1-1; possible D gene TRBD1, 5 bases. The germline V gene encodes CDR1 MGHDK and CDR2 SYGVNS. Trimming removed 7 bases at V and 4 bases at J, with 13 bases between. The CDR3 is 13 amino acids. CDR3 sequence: CASTPGGTTEAFF. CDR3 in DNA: TGTGCCAGCACGCCCGGAGGGACCACTGAAGCTTTCTTT.

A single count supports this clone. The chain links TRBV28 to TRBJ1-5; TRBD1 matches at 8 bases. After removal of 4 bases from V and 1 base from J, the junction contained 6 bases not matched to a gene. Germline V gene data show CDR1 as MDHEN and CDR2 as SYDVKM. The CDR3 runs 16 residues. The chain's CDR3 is CASSSQDRASNQPQHF. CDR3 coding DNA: TGTGCCAGCAGTTCCCAGGACAGGGCGAGCAATCAGCCCCAGCATTTT.

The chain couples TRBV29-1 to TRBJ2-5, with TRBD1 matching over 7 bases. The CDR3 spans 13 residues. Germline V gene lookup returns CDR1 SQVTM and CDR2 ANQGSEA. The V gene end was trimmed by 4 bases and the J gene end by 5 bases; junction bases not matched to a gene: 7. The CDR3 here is CSVVTGNMETQYF. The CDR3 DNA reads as TGCAGCGTTGTGACAGGGAACATGGAGACCCAGTACTTC.

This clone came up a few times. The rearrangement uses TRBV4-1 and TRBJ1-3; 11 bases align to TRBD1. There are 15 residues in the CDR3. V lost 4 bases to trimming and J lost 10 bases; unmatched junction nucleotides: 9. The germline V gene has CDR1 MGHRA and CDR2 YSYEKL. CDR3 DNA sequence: TGCGCCAGCAGCCCGCCCGGACAGGGGGCAACGACCATATATTTT. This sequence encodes CASSPPGQGATTIYF.

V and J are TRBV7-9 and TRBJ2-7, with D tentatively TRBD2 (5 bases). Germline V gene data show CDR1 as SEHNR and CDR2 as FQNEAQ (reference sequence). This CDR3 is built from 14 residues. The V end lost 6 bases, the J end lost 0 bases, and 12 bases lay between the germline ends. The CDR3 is CASSTSGYSYEQYF. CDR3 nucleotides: TGTGCCAGCAGTACAAGCGGTTACTCCTACGAGCAGTACTTC.

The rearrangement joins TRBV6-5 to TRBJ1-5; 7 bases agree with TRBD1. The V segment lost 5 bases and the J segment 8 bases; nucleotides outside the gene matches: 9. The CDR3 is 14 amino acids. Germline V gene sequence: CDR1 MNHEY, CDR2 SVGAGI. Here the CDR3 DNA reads TGTGCCAGCAGTCGACAGGGTTTGAGGGAGCCCCAGCATTTT. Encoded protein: CASSRQGLREPQHF.

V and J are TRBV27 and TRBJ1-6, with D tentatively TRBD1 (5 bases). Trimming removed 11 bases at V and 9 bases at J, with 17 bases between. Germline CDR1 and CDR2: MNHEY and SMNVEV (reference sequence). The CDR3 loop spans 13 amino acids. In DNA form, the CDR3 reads TGTGCCTGCTCCCCCAGGGCTGGTTCACCCCTCCACTTT. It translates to CACSPRAGSPLHF.

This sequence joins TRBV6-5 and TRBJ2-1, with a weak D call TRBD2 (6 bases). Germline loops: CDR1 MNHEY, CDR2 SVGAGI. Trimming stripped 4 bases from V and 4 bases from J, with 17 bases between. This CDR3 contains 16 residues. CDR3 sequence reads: CASSLLPGTQYNEQFF. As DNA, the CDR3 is TGTGCCAGCAGTTTGCTCCCCGGGACTCAATACAATGAGCAGTTCTTC.

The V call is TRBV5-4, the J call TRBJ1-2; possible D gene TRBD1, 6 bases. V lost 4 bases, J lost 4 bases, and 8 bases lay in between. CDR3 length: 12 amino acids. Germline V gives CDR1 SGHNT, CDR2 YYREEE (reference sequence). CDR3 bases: TGTGCCAGCAGCGCAGGGGCCTATGGCTACACCTTC. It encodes CASSAGAYGYTF.

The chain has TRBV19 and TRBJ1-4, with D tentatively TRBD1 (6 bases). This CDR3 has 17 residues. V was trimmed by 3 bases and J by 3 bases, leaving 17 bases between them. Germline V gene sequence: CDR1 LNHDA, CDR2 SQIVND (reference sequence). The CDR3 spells CASSIRRQAGANEKLFF. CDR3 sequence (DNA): TGTGCCAGTAGTATTCGCCGACAGGCCGGTGCTAATGAAAAACTGTTTTTT.

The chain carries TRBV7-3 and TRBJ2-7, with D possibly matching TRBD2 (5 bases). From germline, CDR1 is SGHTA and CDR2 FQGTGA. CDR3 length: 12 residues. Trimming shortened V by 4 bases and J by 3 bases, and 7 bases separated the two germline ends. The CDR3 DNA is TGTGCCAGCAGCTCGCGGGTCTACGAGCAGTACTTC. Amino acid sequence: CASSSRVYEQYF.

The CDR3 coding sequence is TGTGCCAGCAGTTCTAAGAACACTGAAGCTTTCTTT. Its translation: CASSSKNTEAFF. The chain couples TRBV28 to TRBJ1-1; no clear D. The CDR3 covers 12 residues. In germline, CDR1 is MDHEN, CDR2 SYDVKM. The V end lost 4 bases, the J end lost 1 base, and 4 bases lay between the germline ends. The variable domain in full, with the rest retrieved from reference TRBV28 and TRBJ1-1, is DVKVTQSSRYLVKRTGEKVFLECVQDMDHENMFWYRQDPGLGLRLIYFSYDVKMKEKGDIPEGYSVSREKKERFSLILESASTNQTSMYLCASSSKNTEAFFGQGTRLTVV.

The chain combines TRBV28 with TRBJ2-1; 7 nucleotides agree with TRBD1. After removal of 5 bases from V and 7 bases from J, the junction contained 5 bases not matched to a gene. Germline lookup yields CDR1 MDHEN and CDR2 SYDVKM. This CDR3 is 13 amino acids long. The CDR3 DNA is TGTGCCAGCAGTACAGGGGTGCGGAATGAGCAGTTCTTC. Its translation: CASSTGVRNEQFF.

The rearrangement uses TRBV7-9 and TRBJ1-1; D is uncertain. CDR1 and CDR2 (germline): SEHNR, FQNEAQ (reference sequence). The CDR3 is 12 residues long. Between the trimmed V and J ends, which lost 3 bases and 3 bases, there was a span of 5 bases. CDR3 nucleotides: TGTGCCAGCAGCTTCGAGTACACTGAAGCTTTCTTT. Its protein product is CASSFEYTEAFF.